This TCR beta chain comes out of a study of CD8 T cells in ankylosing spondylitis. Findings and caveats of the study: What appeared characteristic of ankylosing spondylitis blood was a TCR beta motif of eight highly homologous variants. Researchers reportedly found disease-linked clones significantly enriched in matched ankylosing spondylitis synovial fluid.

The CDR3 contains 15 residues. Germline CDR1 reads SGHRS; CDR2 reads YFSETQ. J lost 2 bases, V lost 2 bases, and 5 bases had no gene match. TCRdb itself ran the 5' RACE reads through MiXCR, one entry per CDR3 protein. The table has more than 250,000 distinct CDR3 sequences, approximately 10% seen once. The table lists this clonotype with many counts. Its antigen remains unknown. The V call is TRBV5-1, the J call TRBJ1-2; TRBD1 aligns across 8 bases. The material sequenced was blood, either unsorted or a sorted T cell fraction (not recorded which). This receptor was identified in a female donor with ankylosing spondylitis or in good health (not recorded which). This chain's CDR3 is CASSLQGVENYGYTF. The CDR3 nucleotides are TGCGCCAGCAGCTTACAGGGGGTAGAGAACTATGGCTACACCTTC.